This T cell receptor (beta chain) comes out of a study of T cells in Graves' hyperthyroidism and ophthalmopathy. Study-level background: Peripheral blood sampling occurred at initial diagnosis, before any treatment.

The sample holds many counts of this clonotype. Using RNA transcripts as the source, TCR beta CDR3 regions were amplified. When the TCR CDR3 underwent first-round RT-PCR, the HTBI primer set was used. Each CDR3 protein gets one entry after TCRdb re-called the multiplex PCR reads with MiXCR. Here the sample spans 30,000 to 40,000 distinct CDR3 sequences, around 56% being singletons. Germline CDR1 reads SEHNR; CDR2 reads FQNEAQ (reference sequence). Trimming cost V 4 bases and J 4 bases; bases outside gene matches: 7. CDR3 length equals 15 residues. The TCR was taken from a man aged 35 to 55 with Graves' ophthalmopathy. The material sequenced was blood. The chain combines TRBV7-9 with TRBJ1-2; 9 bases match TRBD1. For the CDR3, the DNA is TGTGCCAGCAGCTCCCCGCGGGACAGGGCCTATGGCTACACCTTC. Its protein product is CASSSPRDRAYGYTF.